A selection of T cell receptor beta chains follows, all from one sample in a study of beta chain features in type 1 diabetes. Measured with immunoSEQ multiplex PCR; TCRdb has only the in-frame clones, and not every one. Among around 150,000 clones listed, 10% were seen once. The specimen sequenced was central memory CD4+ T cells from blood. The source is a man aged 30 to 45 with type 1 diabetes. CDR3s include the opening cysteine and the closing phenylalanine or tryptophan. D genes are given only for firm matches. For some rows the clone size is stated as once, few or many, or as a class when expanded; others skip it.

CDR3: CASSRQDRWDGYTF; DNA: TGTGCCAGCAGTCGACAGGATCGGTGGGATGGCTACACCTTC; D: .; V: TRBV27; size: .; J: TRBJ1-2
CDR3: CASSLKLAGEDTQYF; DNA: TGCGCCAGCAGCTTGAAGCTAGCGGGAGAAGATACGCAGTATTTT; D: TRBD2; V: TRBV5-1; size: few; J: TRBJ2-3
CDR3: CASSPGGIQYF; DNA: TGTGCCAGTAGCCCAGGGGGTATTCAGTACTTC; D: TRBD1; V: TRBV19; size: few; J: TRBJ2-4
CDR3: CASSHPIRLADNEQFF; DNA: TGTGCCAGCAGCCACCCCATCCGGCTAGCGGACAATGAGCAGTTCTTC; D: TRBD2; V: TRBV4-2; size: few; J: TRBJ2-1
CDR3: CASSETESNEKLFF; DNA: TGTGCCAGCAGTGAAACAGAATCGAATGAAAAACTGTTTTTT; D: .; V: TRBV2; size: .; J: TRBJ1-4
CDR3: CASSVTDRGHGYTF; DNA: TGTGCCAGCAGCGTCACAGACAGGGGACATGGCTACACCTTC; D: TRBD1; V: TRBV9; size: .; J: TRBJ1-2
CDR3: CASSLAFGTGFQNIQYF; DNA: TGTGCCAGCAGTTTAGCCTTTGGGACAGGGTTCCAAAACATTCAGTACTTC; D: TRBD1; V: TRBV28; size: once; J: TRBJ2-4
CDR3: CASSHPPVHEKLFF; DNA: TGTGCCAGCAGCCATCCTCCAGTGCATGAAAAACTGTTTTTT; D: .; V: TRBV7-3; size: .; J: TRBJ1-4
CDR3: CASSSRPRGEQYF; DNA: TGTGCCAGCAGCTCCCGACCTCGGGGAGAGCAGTACTTC; D: .; V: TRBV7-2; size: few; J: TRBJ2-7
CDR3: CASNRGNPNEKLFF; DNA: TGTGCCAGCAACCGCGGGAATCCTAATGAAAAACTGTTTTTT; D: .; V: TRBV6-5; size: few; J: TRBJ1-4
CDR3: CASSLVTGSGDTQYF; DNA: TGTGCCAGCAGCTTAGTGACAGGTTCCGGAGATACGCAGTATTTT; D: .; V: TRBV7-2; size: few; J: TRBJ2-3
CDR3: CASSQDILLQGFNEKLFF; DNA: TGCGCCAGCAGCCAAGATATCCTTCTACAGGGGTTTAATGAAAAACTGTTTTTT; D: TRBD1; V: TRBV4-3; size: .; J: TRBJ1-4
CDR3: CAISEGGGNQPQHF; DNA: TGTGCCATCAGTGAGGGAGGAGGCAATCAGCCCCAGCATTTT; D: .; V: TRBV10-3; size: few; J: TRBJ1-5
CDR3: CASETPGTTQQETQYF; DNA: TGTGCCAGTGAAACCCCCGGGACTACCCAACAAGAGACCCAGTACTTC; D: TRBD2; V: TRBV2; size: few; J: TRBJ2-5
CDR3: CASSQGMGNQPQHF; DNA: TGTGCCAGCAGCCAGGGTATGGGCAATCAGCCCCAGCATTTT; D: .; V: TRBV28; size: .; J: TRBJ1-5
CDR3: CASNEGQAELGYGYTF; DNA: TGTGCCAGCAACGAGGGACAGGCAGAATTAGGATATGGCTACACCTTC; D: TRBD1; V: TRBV28; size: .; J: TRBJ1-2
CDR3: CASSGGTSGNIQYF; DNA: TGTGCCAGCAGCGGCGGGACTAGCGGCAACATTCAGTACTTC; D: TRBD2; V: TRBV9; size: .; J: TRBJ2-4
CDR3: CASSQDRAREQYF; DNA: TGTGCCAGCTCACAAGACAGGGCACGGGAGCAGTACTTC; D: TRBD1; V: TRBV18; size: few; J: TRBJ2-7
CDR3: CASSSQGSAGELFF; DNA: TGTGCCAGCAGCTCCCAGGGTTCCGCCGGGGAGCTGTTTTTT; D: .; V: TRBV7-7; size: few; J: TRBJ2-2
CDR3: CASTPSRGNEQFF; DNA: TGTGCCAGCACCCCAAGTCGGGGGAATGAGCAGTTCTTC; D: .; V: TRBV28; size: .; J: TRBJ2-1
CDR3: CSAIQGETQYF; DNA: TGCAGTGCTATTCAGGGGGAGACCCAGTACTTC; D: .; V: TRBV20-1; size: .; J: TRBJ2-5
CDR3: CASSPQQISVKGTDTQYF; DNA: TGTGCCAGCTCACCACAACAAATTAGCGTGAAGGGCACAGATACGCAGTATTTT; D: .; V: TRBV18; size: .; J: TRBJ2-3
CDR3: CASSLVGNAGETQYF; DNA: TGCGCCAGCAGCTTGGTCGGTAACGCTGGAGAGACCCAGTACTTC; D: .; V: TRBV5-1; size: .; J: TRBJ2-5
CDR3: CASSVLLGRGYTF; DNA: TGTGCCAGCAGTGTCCTGTTGGGGCGAGGCTACACCTTC; D: .; V: TRBV25-1; size: few; J: TRBJ1-2
CDR3: CASSQVLSTDTQYF; DNA: TGTGCCAGCAGCCAGGTTCTCAGCACAGATACGCAGTATTTT; D: .; V: TRBV7-3; size: .; J: TRBJ2-3
CDR3: CASGPLGGTDTQYF; DNA: TGTGCCAGCGGACCCTTGGGAGGTACAGATACGCAGTATTTT; D: .; V: TRBV7-3; size: few; J: TRBJ2-3
CDR3: CASRGLGDTYEQYF; DNA: TGTGCCAGCAGGGGACTGGGCGACACCTACGAGCAGTACTTC; D: .; V: TRBV28; size: .; J: TRBJ2-7
CDR3: CASKREVNTQYF; DNA: TGTGCCAGCAAGCGGGAGGTAAATACGCAGTATTTT; D: TRBD2; V: TRBV28; size: few; J: TRBJ2-3
CDR3: CASSPNRESYGYTF; DNA: TGTGCCAGCTCACCAAACCGGGAGAGCTATGGCTACACCTTC; D: .; V: TRBV18; size: .; J: TRBJ1-2
CDR3: CASSPSTGYEQYF; DNA: TGCGCCAGCAGCCCTTCGACTGGCTACGAGCAGTACTTC; D: .; V: TRBV4-3; size: .; J: TRBJ2-7
CDR3: CASSISRGSETQYF; DNA: TGTGCCAGCAGCATCAGCAGGGGTTCGGAGACCCAGTACTTC; D: .; V: TRBV9; size: .; J: TRBJ2-5
CDR3: CASSVGLAGGVVRNEQFF; DNA: TGTGCCAGCAGCGTAGGCTTAGCGGGAGGGGTGGTTAGGAATGAGCAGTTCTTC; D: TRBD2; V: TRBV9; size: .; J: TRBJ2-1
CDR3: CASSLAGEPQETQYF; DNA: TGCGCCAGCAGCTTGGCGGGGGAACCCCAAGAGACCCAGTACTTC; D: .; V: TRBV5-1; size: .; J: TRBJ2-5
CDR3: CASSVERGRAQYF; DNA: TGTGCCAGCAGCGTAGAACGGGGGAGGGCGCAGTATTTT; D: TRBD2; V: TRBV9; size: .; J: TRBJ2-3
CDR3: CASSLMEGQAYEQFF; DNA: TGTGCCAGCAGCTTGATGGAGGGACAGGCTTATGAGCAGTTCTTC; D: TRBD1; V: TRBV7-7; size: .; J: TRBJ2-1
CDR3: CASSAGTSGTAYTDTQYF; DNA: TGTGCCAGTAGCGCCGGGACTAGCGGAACTGCCTACACAGATACGCAGTATTTT; D: TRBD2; V: TRBV19; size: .; J: TRBJ2-3
CDR3: CSATYRAGGFYEQYF; DNA: TGCAGCGCTACCTACCGAGCAGGGGGGTTCTACGAGCAGTACTTC; D: .; V: TRBV29-1; size: .; J: TRBJ2-7
CDR3: CATSDRDRETQYF; DNA: TGTGCCACCTCGGACAGGGATCGGGAGACCCAGTACTTC; D: TRBD1; V: TRBV2; size: .; J: TRBJ2-5
CDR3: CASSLQGRRVQAFF; DNA: TGTGCCAGCAGCTTACAGGGGCGACGTGTGCAAGCTTTCTTT; D: .; V: TRBV11-2; size: few; J: TRBJ1-1
CDR3: CASSQTSSGTQYF; DNA: TGTGCCAGCAGCCAAACGTCTAGCGGCACGCAGTATTTT; D: TRBD2; V: TRBV4-2; size: .; J: TRBJ2-3
CDR3: CASSSTRAGSTDTQYF; DNA: TGTGCCAGCAGTTCGACCCGAGCGGGAAGCACAGATACGCAGTATTTT; D: TRBD2; V: TRBV6-5; size: .; J: TRBJ2-3
CDR3: CSVGDRWAYNEQFF; DNA: TGCAGCGTGGGTGACAGGTGGGCTTACAATGAGCAGTTCTTC; D: .; V: TRBV29-1; size: few; J: TRBJ2-1
CDR3: CASSPLQGVNEQFF; DNA: TGTGCCAGCTCACCACTACAGGGAGTGAATGAGCAGTTCTTC; D: .; V: TRBV18; size: .; J: TRBJ2-1
CDR3: CASSYLDTIGEQFF; DNA: TGTGCCAGCAGCTACTTAGATACCATCGGGGAACAGTTCTTC; D: .; V: TRBV7-9; size: many; J: TRBJ2-1
CDR3: CASSLYGEAFF; DNA: TGTGCCAGCAGTTTGTACGGTGAAGCTTTCTTT; D: .; V: TRBV28; size: few; J: TRBJ1-1
CDR3: CASSYVQGGYTF; DNA: TGTGCCAGCAGTTACGTCCAGGGCGGCTACACCTTC; D: .; V: TRBV6-5; size: .; J: TRBJ1-2
CDR3: CASSLDGSGTDTQYF; DNA: TGTGCCAGCAGCTTAGACGGGAGTGGGACAGATACGCAGTATTTT; D: .; V: TRBV7-2; size: few; J: TRBJ2-3
CDR3: CASSFGTDNYGYTF; DNA: TGCGCCAGCAGCTTCGGGACAGATAACTATGGCTACACCTTC; D: TRBD1; V: TRBV5-1; size: few; J: TRBJ1-2
CDR3: CASSFNFDTEAFF; DNA: TGTGCCAGCAGCTTCAACTTTGACACTGAAGCTTTCTTT; D: .; V: TRBV7-3; size: .; J: TRBJ1-1
CDR3: CSGGLAGGSQNIQYF; DNA: TGCAGCGGGGGACTAGCGGGAGGGTCCCAAAACATTCAGTACTTC; D: TRBD2; V: TRBV29-1; size: .; J: TRBJ2-4
CDR3: CASRITGVGNTEAFF; DNA: TGTGCCAGTAGAATAACAGGGGTTGGGAACACTGAAGCTTTCTTT; D: TRBD1; V: TRBV19; size: .; J: TRBJ1-1
CDR3: CASSRDGTATEAFF; DNA: TGTGCCAGCTCCCGCGATGGGACAGCTACTGAAGCTTTCTTT; D: TRBD1; V: TRBV18; size: .; J: TRBJ1-1
CDR3: CASSRVPGNTEAFF; DNA: TGTGCCAGCAGCCGCGTCCCGGGAAACACTGAAGCTTTCTTT; D: .; V: TRBV7-8; size: few; J: TRBJ1-1
CDR3: CASRLNPRGTDTEAFF; DNA: TGTGCCAGCAGGCTCAATCCCCGGGGGACGGACACTGAAGCTTTCTTT; D: .; V: TRBV28; size: few; J: TRBJ1-1
CDR3: CASSWTSGREETQYF; DNA: TGTGCCAGCAGTTGGACTAGCGGGAGGGAAGAGACCCAGTACTTC; D: TRBD2; V: TRBV6-6; size: .; J: TRBJ2-5
CDR3: CAWSEGYEQYF; DNA: TGTGCCTGGAGTGAGGGGTACGAGCAGTACTTC; D: .; V: TRBV30; size: few; J: TRBJ2-7
CDR3: CASSFRDEQYF; DNA: TGTGCCAGCAGCTTCAGGGACGAGCAGTACTTC; D: .; V: TRBV7-2; size: .; J: TRBJ2-7
CDR3: CAWSVTGVGYTF; DNA: TGTGCCTGGAGTGTAACGGGGGTGGGCTACACCTTC; D: .; V: TRBV30; size: .; J: TRBJ1-2
CDR3: CSVVESRATDTQYF; DNA: TGCAGCGTTGTGGAGTCCAGGGCCACAGATACGCAGTATTTT; D: .; V: TRBV29-1; size: .; J: TRBJ2-3